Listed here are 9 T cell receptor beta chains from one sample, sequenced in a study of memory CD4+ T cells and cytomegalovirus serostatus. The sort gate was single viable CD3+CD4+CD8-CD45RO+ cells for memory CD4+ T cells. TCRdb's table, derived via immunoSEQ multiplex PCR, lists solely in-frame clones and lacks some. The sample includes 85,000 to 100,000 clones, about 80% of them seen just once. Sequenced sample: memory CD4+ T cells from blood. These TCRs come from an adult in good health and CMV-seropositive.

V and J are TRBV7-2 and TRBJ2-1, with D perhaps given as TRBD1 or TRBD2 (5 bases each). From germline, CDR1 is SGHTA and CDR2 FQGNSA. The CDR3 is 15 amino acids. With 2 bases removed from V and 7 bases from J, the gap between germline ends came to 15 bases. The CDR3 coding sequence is TGTGCCAGCAGCTTAAGGGACCCGTCCGTTAATGAGCAGTTCTTC. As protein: CASSLRDPSVNEQFF.

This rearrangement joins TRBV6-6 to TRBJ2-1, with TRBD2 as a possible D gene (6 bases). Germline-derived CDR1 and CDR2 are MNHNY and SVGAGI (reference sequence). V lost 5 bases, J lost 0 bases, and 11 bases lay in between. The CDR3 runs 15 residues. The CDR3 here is CASSGLGGSYNEQFF. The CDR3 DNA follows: TGTGCCAGCAGTGGCCTGGGGGGCTCCTACAATGAGCAGTTCTTC.

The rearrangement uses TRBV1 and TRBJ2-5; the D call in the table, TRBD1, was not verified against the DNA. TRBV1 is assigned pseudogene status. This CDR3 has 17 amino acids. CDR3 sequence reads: CTSSQEPPDRTEETQYF. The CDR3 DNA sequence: TGCACCAGCAGCCAAGAACCCCCCGACAGGACCGAAGAGACCCAGTACTTC.

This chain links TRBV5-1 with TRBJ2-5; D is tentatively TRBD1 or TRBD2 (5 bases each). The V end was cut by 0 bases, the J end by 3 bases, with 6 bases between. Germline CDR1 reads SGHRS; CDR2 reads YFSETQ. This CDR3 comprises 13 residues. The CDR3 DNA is TGCGCCAGCAGCTTGGTGGGGGAAGAGACCCAGTACTTC. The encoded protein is CASSLVGEETQYF.

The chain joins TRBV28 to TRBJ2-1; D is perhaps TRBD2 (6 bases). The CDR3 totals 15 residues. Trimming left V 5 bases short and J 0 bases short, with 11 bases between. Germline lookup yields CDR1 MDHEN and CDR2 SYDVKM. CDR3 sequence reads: CASSHSGLSYNEQFF. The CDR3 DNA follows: TGTGCCAGCAGTCACAGCGGGCTCTCCTACAATGAGCAGTTCTTC.

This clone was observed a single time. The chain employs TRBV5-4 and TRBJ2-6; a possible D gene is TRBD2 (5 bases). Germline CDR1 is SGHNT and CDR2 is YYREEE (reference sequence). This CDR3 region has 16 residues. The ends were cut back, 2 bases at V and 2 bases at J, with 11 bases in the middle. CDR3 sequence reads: CASSFQAGAGANVLTF. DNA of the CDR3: TGTGCCAGCAGCTTCCAAGCCGGGGCTGGGGCCAACGTCCTGACTTTC.

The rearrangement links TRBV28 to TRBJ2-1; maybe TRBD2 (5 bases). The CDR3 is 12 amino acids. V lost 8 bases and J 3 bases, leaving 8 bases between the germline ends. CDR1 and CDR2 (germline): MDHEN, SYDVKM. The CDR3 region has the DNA TGTGCCAGCGGGGAGATCTACAATGAGCAGTTCTTC. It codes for CASGEIYNEQFF.

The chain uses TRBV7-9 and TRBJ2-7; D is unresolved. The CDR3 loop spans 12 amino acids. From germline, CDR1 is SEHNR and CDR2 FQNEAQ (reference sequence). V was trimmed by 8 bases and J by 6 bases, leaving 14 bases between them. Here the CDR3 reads CASAVHVGEQYF. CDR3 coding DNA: TGTGCCAGCGCGGTCCACGTAGGCGAGCAGTACTTC.

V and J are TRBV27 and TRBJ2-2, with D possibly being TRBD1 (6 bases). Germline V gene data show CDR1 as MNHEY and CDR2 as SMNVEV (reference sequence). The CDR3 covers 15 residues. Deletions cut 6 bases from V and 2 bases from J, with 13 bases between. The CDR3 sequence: CASRPRDTNTGELFF. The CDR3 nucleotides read TGTGCCAGCAGGCCCAGGGACACTAACACCGGGGAGCTGTTTTTT.